This TCR beta chain was retrieved from a study of blood T cell repertoires in COVID-19. The overall study: COVID-19 samples, acute and convalescent, were from the United States, Italy and Spain.

Original data processing: Estimation of nucleated cell counts was performed using reference gene primer amplification. This table comes from immunoSEQ multiplex PCR, and its TCRdb copy is limited to in-frame clones, with some not included. The DNA was the basis for D and trimming; V, J and clone size are from that table. The data hold 95,000 or so clones, with around 87% observed a single time. The ends lost 4 bases at V and 4 bases at J; junction bases unmatched: 7. CDR1 and CDR2 from the germline V gene are LGHNA and YNFKEQ. The length of the CDR3 is 15 residues. Sequencing was carried out using peripheral blood. The sequence came from a human donor in a cohort sampled during active COVID-19. The chain uses TRBV4-2 and TRBJ1-3; 7 bases align to TRBD1. The CDR3: CASSRNRDSGNTIYF. The CDR3 bases are TGTGCCAGCAGCCGAAACCGGGACAGCGGAAACACCATATATTTT.